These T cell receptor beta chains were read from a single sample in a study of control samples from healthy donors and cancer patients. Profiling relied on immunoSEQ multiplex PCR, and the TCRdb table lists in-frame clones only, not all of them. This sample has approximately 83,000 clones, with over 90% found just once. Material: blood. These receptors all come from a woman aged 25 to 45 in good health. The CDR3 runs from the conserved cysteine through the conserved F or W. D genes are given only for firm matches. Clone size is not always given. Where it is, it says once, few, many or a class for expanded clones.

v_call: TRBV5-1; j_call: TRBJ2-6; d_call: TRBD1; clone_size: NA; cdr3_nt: TGCGCCAGCAGGACCGGACAGGGTCTAGGGGCCAACGTCCTGACTTTC; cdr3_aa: CASRTGQGLGANVLTF
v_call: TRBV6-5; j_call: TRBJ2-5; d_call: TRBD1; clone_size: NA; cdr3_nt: TGTGCCAGCAGCCAATCCAGGGGGCGCTGGGACTTC; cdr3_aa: CASSQSRGRWDF
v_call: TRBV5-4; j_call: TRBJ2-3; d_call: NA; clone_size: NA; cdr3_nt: TGTGCCAGCAGCTTGGACAGCACAGATACGCAGTATTTT; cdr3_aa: CASSLDSTDTQYF
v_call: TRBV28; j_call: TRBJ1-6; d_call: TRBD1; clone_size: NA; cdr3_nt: TGTGCCAGCAGCCTTGGACAGGGAACTTCACCCCTCCACTTT; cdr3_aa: CASSLGQGTSPLHF
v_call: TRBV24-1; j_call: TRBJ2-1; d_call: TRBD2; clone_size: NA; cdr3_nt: TGTGCCACCAGTGATTTGCAGGGCGCGGGAGGTTCCTACAATGAGCAGTTCTTC; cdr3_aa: CATSDLQGAGGSYNEQFF
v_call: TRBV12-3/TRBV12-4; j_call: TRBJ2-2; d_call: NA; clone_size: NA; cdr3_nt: TGTGCCAGCTCATTAGCCCCAACCGGGGAGCTGTTTTTT; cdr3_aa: CASSLAPTGELFF
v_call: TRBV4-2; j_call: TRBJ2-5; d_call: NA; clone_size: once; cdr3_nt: TGTGCCAGCAGCCAAGATTTCGGGCTAGCAGGGACCCAGTACTTC; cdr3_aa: CASSQDFGLAGTQYF
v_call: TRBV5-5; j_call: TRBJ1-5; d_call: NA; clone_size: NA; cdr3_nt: TGTGCCAGCAGCTACACACTTGGGAATCAGCCCCAGCATTTT; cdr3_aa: CASSYTLGNQPQHF
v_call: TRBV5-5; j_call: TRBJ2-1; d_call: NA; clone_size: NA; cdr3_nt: TGTGCCAGCAGCTTGTGGCACTACAATGAGCAGTTCTTC; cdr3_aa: CASSLWHYNEQFF
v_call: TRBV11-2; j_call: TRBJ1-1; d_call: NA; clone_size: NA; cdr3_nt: TGTGCCAGCAGCTTAGGGTTCGGGGTTGAAGCTTTCTTT; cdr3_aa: CASSLGFGVEAFF
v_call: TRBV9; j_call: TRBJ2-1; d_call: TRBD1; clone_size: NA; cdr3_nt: TGTGCCAGCAGCGACCGGGACAGGGGGAATGAGCAGTTCTTC; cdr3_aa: CASSDRDRGNEQFF
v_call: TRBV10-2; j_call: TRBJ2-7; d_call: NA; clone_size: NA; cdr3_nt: TGCGCCAGCAGCACAAGCCACGAGCAGTACTTC; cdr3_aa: CASSTSHEQYF
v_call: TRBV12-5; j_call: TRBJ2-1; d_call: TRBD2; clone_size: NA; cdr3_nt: TGTGCTAGTGGTTTGGTATTATGGGCCGAGTTCAAGCGGGAGGGCCGAAATGAGCAGTTCTTC; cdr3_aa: CASGLVLWAEFKREGRNEQFF
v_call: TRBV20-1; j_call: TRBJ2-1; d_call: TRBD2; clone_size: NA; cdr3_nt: TGCAGTGCTAGTAGGGCGGGAGGGGGTAGTGAGCAGTTCTTC; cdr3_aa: CSASRAGGGSEQFF
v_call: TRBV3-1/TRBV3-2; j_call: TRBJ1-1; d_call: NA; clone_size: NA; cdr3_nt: TGTGCCAGCAGCCAAAGGGGTGGGAACACTGAAGCTTTCTTT; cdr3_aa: CASSQRGGNTEAFF
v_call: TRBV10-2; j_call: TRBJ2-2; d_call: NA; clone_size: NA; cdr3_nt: TGCGCCAGCTCCCGACAGCGGAGCACCGGGGAGCTGTTTTTT; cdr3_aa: CASSRQRSTGELFF
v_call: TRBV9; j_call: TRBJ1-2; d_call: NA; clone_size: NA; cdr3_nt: TGTGCCAGCAGCGTAGCTTCGTCTCTTGGGGATGGCTACACCTTC; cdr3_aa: CASSVASSLGDGYTF
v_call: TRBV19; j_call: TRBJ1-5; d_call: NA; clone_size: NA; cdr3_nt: TGTGCCAGTAGCCCGTTTGACCTTTATAGAGGTCAGCCCCAGCATTTT; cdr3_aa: CASSPFDLYRGQPQHF
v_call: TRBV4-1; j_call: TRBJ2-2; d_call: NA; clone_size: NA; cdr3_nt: TGCGCCAGCAGAAACCTGGGCACGACGAACACCGGGGAGCTGTTTTTT; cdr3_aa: CASRNLGTTNTGELFF
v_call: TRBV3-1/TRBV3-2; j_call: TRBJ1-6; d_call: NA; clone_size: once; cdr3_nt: TGTGCCAGCAGCCAAAGACGGTATAATTCACCCCTCCACTTT; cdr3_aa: CASSQRRYNSPLHF
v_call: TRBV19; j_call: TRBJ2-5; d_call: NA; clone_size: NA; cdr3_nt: TGTGCCAGTAGTATAGATCGGCCAGGGGCGCGTCTCAAAGAGACCCAGTACTTC; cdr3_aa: CASSIDRPGARLKETQYF
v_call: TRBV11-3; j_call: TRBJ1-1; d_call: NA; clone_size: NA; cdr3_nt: TGTGCCAGCAGCCCCGGCGGGAACACTGAAGCTTTCTTT; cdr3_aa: CASSPGGNTEAFF
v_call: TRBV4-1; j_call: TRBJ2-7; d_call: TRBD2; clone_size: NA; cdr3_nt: TGCGCCAGCAGCCAAGATCTACTAGCGGTCTCCTACGAGCAGTACTTC; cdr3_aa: CASSQDLLAVSYEQYF
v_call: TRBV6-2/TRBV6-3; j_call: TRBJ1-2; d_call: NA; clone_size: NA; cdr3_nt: TGTGCCAGCAGTTACACCCATTCGGCATCTGGCTACACCTTC; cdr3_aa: CASSYTHSASGYTF
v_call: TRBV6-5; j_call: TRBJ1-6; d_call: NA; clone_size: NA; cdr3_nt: TGTGCCAGCAGCCGGGGGGGGGTAGCTTCACCCCTCCACTTT; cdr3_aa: CASSRGGVASPLHF
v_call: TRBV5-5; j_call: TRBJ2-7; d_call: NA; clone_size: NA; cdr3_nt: TGTGCCAGCAGAAGGACAGCTTCCTACGAGCAGTACTTC; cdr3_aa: CASRRTASYEQYF
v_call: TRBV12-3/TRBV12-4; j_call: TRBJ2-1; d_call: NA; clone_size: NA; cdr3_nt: TGTGCCAGCAGCCACGCTATTAATGAGCAGTTCTTC; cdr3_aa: CASSHAINEQFF
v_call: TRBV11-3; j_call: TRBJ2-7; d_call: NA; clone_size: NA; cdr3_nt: TGTGCCAGCAGCCGAGCGGAGCGATACGAGCAGTACTTC; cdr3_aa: CASSRAERYEQYF
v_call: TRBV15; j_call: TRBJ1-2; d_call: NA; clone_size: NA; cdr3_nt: TGTGCCACCAGCAGAGTTCAGGGGTTGAACTATGGCTACACCTTC; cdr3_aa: CATSRVQGLNYGYTF
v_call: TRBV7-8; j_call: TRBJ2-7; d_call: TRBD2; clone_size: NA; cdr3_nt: TGTGCCAGCAGCCCTCTAGGACTAGCGGGACGGGAGCAGTACTTC; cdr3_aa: CASSPLGLAGREQYF
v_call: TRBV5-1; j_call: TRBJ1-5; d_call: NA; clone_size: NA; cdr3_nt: TGCGCCAGCAGTCAAGACGGGGGAAGCAATCAGCCCCAGCATTTT; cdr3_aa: CASSQDGGSNQPQHF
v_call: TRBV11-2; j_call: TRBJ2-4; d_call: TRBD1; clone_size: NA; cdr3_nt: TGTGCCAGCAGTCAGTTAGGGGGCGTATACATTCAGTACTTC; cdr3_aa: CASSQLGGVYIQYF
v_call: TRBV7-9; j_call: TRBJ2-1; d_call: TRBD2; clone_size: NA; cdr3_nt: TGTGCCAGCAGCTTAGCTAGGACTAGCGGCAATGAGCAGTTCTTC; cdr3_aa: CASSLARTSGNEQFF
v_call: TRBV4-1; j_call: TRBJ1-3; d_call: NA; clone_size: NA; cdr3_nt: TGCGCCAGCAGCCCTACTCGGGCATCCGGAAACACCATATATTTT; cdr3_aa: CASSPTRASGNTIYF
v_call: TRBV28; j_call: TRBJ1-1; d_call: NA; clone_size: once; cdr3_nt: TGTGCCAGCAGTTCCGGGACCGACACTGAAGCTTTCTTT; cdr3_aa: CASSSGTDTEAFF
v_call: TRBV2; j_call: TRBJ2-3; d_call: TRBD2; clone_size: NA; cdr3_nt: TGTGCCAGCAGTCCGACTAGCGGATTCACAGATACGCAGTATTTT; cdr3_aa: CASSPTSGFTDTQYF
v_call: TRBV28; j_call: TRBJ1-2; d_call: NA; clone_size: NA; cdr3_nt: TGTGCCAGCAGCACACTCGGAAGGGACTATGGCTACACCTTC; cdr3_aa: CASSTLGRDYGYTF
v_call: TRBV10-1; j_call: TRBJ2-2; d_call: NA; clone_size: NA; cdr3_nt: TGCGCCAGCAGTGCTGGGGGGGCGAGCACCGGGGAGCTGTTTTTT; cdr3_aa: CASSAGGASTGELFF
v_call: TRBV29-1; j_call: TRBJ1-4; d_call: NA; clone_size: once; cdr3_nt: TGCAGCGTCCGACAGATTAATGAAAAACTGTTTTTT; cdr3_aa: CSVRQINEKLFF
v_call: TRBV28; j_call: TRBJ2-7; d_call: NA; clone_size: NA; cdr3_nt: TGTGCCAGCAGTTTATTGGCAGGGGACCAGTACGAGCAGTACTTC; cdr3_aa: CASSLLAGDQYEQYF
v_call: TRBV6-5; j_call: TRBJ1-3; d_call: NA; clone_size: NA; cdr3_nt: TGTGCCAGCCGCGGACTGATTCTCTCTGGAAACACCATATATTTT; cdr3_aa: CASRGLILSGNTIYF
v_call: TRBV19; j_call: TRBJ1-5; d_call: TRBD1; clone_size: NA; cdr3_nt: TGTGCCAGTACGGACAGGTTTAATCAGCCCCAGCATTTT; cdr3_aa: CASTDRFNQPQHF
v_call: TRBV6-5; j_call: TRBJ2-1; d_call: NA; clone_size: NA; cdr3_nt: TGTGCCAGCAGTTACTTTGCGGGAGAGCAGTTCTTC; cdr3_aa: CASSYFAGEQFF
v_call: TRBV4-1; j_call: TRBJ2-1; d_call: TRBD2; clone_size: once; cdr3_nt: TGCGCCAGCAGCCAAGATGCGGGAGGCCGTGAGCAGTTCTTC; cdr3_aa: CASSQDAGGREQFF
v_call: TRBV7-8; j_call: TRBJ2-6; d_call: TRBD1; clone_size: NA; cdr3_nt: TGTGCCAGCAGCTTAGCTGGTAGGGGGCGGGCTGGGGCCAACGTCCTGACTTTC; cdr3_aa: CASSLAGRGRAGANVLTF
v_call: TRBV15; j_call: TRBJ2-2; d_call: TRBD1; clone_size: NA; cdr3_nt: TGTGCCACCAGCAGAGATGGGACAGGGATCTCCGGGGAGCTGTTTTTT; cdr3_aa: CATSRDGTGISGELFF
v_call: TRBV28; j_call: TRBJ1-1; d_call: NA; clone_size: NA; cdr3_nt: TGTGCCAGCAGTTCCACAACAGCTGAAGCTTTCTTT; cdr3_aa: CASSSTTAEAFF
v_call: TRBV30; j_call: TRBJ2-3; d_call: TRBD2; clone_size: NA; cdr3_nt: TGTGCCTCGATGGGGGCTAGCGGGTACACAGATACGCAGTATTTT; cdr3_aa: CASMGASGYTDTQYF
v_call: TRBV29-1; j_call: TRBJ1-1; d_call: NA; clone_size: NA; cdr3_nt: TGCAGCGTTGAACAGGTTGAGGGCACTGAAGCTTTCTTT; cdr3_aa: CSVEQVEGTEAFF
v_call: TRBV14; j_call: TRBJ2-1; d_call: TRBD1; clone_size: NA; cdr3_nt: TGTGCCAGCAGCCACGGGACAGGGATCAGGTTCTTC; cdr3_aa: CASSHGTGIRFF